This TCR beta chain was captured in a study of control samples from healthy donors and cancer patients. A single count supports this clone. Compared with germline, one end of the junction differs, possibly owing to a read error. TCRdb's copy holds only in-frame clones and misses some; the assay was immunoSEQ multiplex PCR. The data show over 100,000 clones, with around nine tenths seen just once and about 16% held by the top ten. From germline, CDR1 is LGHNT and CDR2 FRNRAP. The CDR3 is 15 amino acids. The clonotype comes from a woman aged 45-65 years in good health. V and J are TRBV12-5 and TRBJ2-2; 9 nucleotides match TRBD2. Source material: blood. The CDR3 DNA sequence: TGTGCTAGGGGTTGGGCGGGGGGGCGAACCGGGGAGCTGTTTTTT. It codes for CARGWAGGRTGELFF.